This T cell receptor beta chain was documented in a study of blood T cell repertoires in COVID-19. The wider study: Acute and convalescent COVID-19 samples came from the United States, Italy and Spain.

Sequenced by immunoSEQ multiplex PCR; TCRdb stores in-frame clones only, minus some. The sample consists of roughly 70,000 clones, 85% to 90% of them appearing once. The J segment lost 5 bases and the V segment lost 5 bases, leaving 5 bases of the junction unmatched. This CDR3 contains 14 residues. Germline V CDR1 and CDR2: SGHNT, YYREEE (reference sequence). Sequenced input: peripheral blood. The TCR originated in a man older than 75 with acute or convalescent COVID-19. The chain combines TRBV5-4 with TRBJ2-3; 10 bases are a match to TRBD1. CDR3 loop: CASSLDRGQDTQYF. The CDR3 coding sequence is TGTGCCAGCAGTCTCGACAGGGGGCAAGATACGCAGTATTTT.